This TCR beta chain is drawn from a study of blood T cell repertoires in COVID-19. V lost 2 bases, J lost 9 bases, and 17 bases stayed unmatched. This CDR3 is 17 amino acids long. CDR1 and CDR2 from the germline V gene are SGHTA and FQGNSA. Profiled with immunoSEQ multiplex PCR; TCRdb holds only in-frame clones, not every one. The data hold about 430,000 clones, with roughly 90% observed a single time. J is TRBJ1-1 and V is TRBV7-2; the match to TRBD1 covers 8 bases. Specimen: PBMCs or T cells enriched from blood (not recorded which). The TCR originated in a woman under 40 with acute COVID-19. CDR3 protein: CASSLSIPGQGHPQAFF. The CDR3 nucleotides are TGTGCCAGCAGCTTATCCATACCCGGACAGGGCCATCCCCAAGCTTTCTTT.